These 25 T cell receptor beta chains originate from one sample sequenced in a study of cytomegalovirus exposure and HLA in healthy donors. Generated by immunoSEQ multiplex PCR, the TCRdb table keeps only in-frame clones and is missing some. Here the sample spans 97,000 or so clones, about 88% being singletons. The sample consisted of PBMCs. Receptor source: a man younger than 30 in good health and CMV-seropositive.

The rearrangement uses TRBV18 and TRBJ2-7, with 9 positions matching TRBD1. In germline, CDR1 is KGHSH, CDR2 LQKENI. V dropped 7 bases and J dropped 3; count of bases not matched to a gene: 10. This CDR3 spans 15 amino acids. The chain's CDR3 is CASWGATGGDYEQYF. In DNA, the CDR3 is TGTGCCAGCTGGGGGGCAACAGGGGGCGACTACGAGCAGTACTTC. Using reference TRBV18 and TRBJ2-7 for the parts outside the CDR3, the full variable domain is NAGVMQNPRHLVRRRGQEARLRCSPMKGHSHVYWYRQLPEEGLKFMVYLQKENIIDESGMPKERFSAEFPKEGPSILRIQQVVRGDSAAYFCASWGATGGDYEQYFGPGTRLTVT.

The chain joins TRBV7-6 to TRBJ2-5; D unclear. The germline CDR1 and CDR2 sequences are SGHVS and FNYEAQ. The CDR3 extends over 13 amino acids. With 3 bases removed from V and 1 base from J, the gap between germline ends came to 6 bases. The CDR3 spells CASSFNTQETQYF. As DNA, the CDR3 is TGTGCCAGCAGCTTTAACACCCAAGAGACCCAGTACTTC.

The chain combines TRBV6-1 with TRBJ2-7; TRBD1 aligns across 11 bases. The CDR3 is 14 residues long. V lost 6 bases, J lost 7 bases, and 8 bases stayed unmatched. Germline CDR1 and CDR2: MNHNS and SASEGT. CDR3 sequence (DNA): TGTGCCAGCAGAACCGGACAGGGGGCGTTAGAGCAGTACTTC. It encodes CASRTGQGALEQYF.

The chain employs TRBV21-1 and TRBJ2-3; TRBD2 reflects the table's D call only, with no check against the DNA. TRBV21-1 is designated a pseudogene. This CDR3 has 15 residues. CDR3 sequence: CASRLASNPEDTQYF. DNA for the CDR3: TGTGCCAGCAGACTAGCGTCGAACCCAGAGGATACGCAGTATTTT.

The rearrangement joins TRBV15 to TRBJ2-2; 7 nucleotides match TRBD1. Germline CDR1 is LNHNV and CDR2 is YYDKDF (reference sequence). The ends lost 5 bases at V and 6 bases at J; junction bases unmatched: 15. This CDR3 contains 17 residues. The CDR3 loop is CATSRTVGTAPPGELFF. The CDR3, as DNA: TGTGCCACCAGCCGCACGGTCGGGACAGCCCCTCCCGGGGAGCTGTTTTTT.

The rearrangement joins TRBV7-2 to TRBJ2-7; possible D gene TRBD1, 6 bases. Germline V gene lookup returns CDR1 SGHTA and CDR2 FQGNSA. This CDR3 region has 18 residues. V gave up 5 bases and J gave up 2 bases, with 25 bases separating them. As DNA, the CDR3 is TGTGCCAGCAGCACCGGTTCAGTTCGTTGGGACACCGCCTACGAGCAGTACTTC. This codes for CASSTGSVRWDTAYEQYF.

This clone was recorded a few times. The V gene is TRBV19, the J gene TRBJ2-7; 10 bases are shared with TRBD2. The CDR3 runs 15 residues. In germline, CDR1 is LNHDA, CDR2 SQIVND (reference sequence). V trimming: 10 bases; J trimming: 6 bases; junction bases outside the gene matches: 15. CDR3 sequence: CATSSLSGGAIEQYF. In DNA, the CDR3 is TGTGCCACCTCGTCCTTAAGCGGGGGGGCAATCGAGCAGTACTTC.

The rearrangement joins TRBV5-1 to TRBJ1-5; 8 bases line up with TRBD1. Germline V gene data show CDR1 as SGHRS and CDR2 as YFSETQ. CDR3 length equals 14 residues. V trimming: 3 bases; J trimming: 8 bases; junction bases outside the gene matches: 7. CDR3 sequence (DNA): TGCGCCAGCAGCTCTGACAGGGGCACGGAGCCCCAGCATTTT. This gives the protein CASSSDRGTEPQHF.

This chain joins TRBV4-3 and TRBJ1-2; 7 bases align to TRBD1. The junction had 19 bases not matched to a gene; V was cut back by 0 bases and J by 0 bases. The germline CDR1 and CDR2 sequences are LGHNA and YSLEER. CDR3 length: 21 amino acids. CDR3: CASSQEDRWNILPPSNYGYTF. CDR3 in DNA: TGCGCCAGCAGCCAAGAGGACAGGTGGAATATCCTACCGCCCTCTAACTATGGCTACACCTTC.

This chain uses TRBV2 with TRBJ2-5; 9 bases are shared with TRBD2. Trimming removed 3 bases from V and 1 base from J; junction bases left unmatched: 3. The CDR3 is 15 residues long. The germline V gene encodes CDR1 SNHLY and CDR2 FYNNEI. The CDR3 spells CASSDLAGSQETQYF. The CDR3 DNA reads TGTGCCAGCAGTGATCTAGCGGGGAGCCAAGAGACCCAGTACTTC.

This chain joins TRBV5-1 and TRBJ1-2; D unresolved. Looked up from germline, CDR1 is SGHRS and CDR2 is YFSETQ. The CDR3 spans 14 residues. V lost 4 bases to trimming and J lost 2 bases, with 12 bases between them. Here the CDR3 reads CASSPAEENYGYTF. DNA for the CDR3: TGCGCCAGCAGCCCGGCCGAGGAAAACTATGGCTACACCTTC.

V usage is TRBV6-5 and J usage is TRBJ2-7, with 8 bases aligning to TRBD1. Trimming cost V 5 bases and J 6 bases; bases outside gene matches: 6. The CDR3 sequence is 13 residues long. Germline CDR1 reads MNHEY; CDR2 reads SVGAGI. CDR3 DNA: TGTGCCAGCAGTACGACAGGGGTCGGCGAGCAGTACTTC. Protein sequence: CASSTTGVGEQYF.

This clone was observed a single time. This rearrangement joins TRBV2 to TRBJ2-6, with D possibly matching TRBD2 (5 bases). Germline CDR1 reads SNHLY; CDR2 reads FYNNEI. The CDR3 consists of 15 residues. The ends were cut back, 5 bases at V and 1 base at J, with 9 bases in the middle. In DNA, the CDR3 is TGTGCCAGCAGTTTCAGCGGATCTGGGGCCAACGTCCTGACTTTC. It encodes CASSFSGSGANVLTF. The full variable domain, completed using reference TRBV2 and TRBJ2-6, is EPEVTQTPSHQVTQMGQEVILRCVPISNHLYFYWYRQILGQKVEFLVSFYNNEISEKSEIFDDQFSVERPDGSNFTLKIRSTKLEDSAMYFCASSFSGSGANVLTFGAGSRLTVL.

The genes are TRBV4-1 and TRBJ2-1; D is perhaps TRBD2 (5 bases). Trimming took off 0 bases at V and 1 base at J, with 10 bases between the two ends. Germline lookup yields CDR1 MGHRA and CDR2 YSYEKL. This CDR3 has 16 amino acids. This CDR3 is CASSQESGYSYNEQFF. The CDR3, as DNA: TGCGCCAGCAGCCAAGAGTCGGGGTATTCCTACAATGAGCAGTTCTTC.

The chain recombines TRBV28 with TRBJ1-5; D unclear. CDR1 and CDR2 from the germline V gene are MDHEN and SYDVKM. The CDR3 has 13 amino acids. CDR3 protein: CTSAPPGNQPQHF. In DNA, the CDR3 is TGTACAAGCGCTCCTCCGGGCAATCAGCCCCAGCATTTT.

V usage is TRBV19 and J usage is TRBJ2-6; unclear D gene. This CDR3 has 15 amino acids. Germline CDR1 is LNHDA and CDR2 is SQIVND (reference sequence). V was shortened by 4 bases and J by 2 bases, with 9 bases between the two germline ends. CDR3: CASSTRNAGANVLTF. In DNA, the CDR3 is TGTGCCAGTAGTACGAGGAATGCTGGGGCCAACGTCCTGACTTTC.

The chain employs TRBV29-1 and TRBJ1-1, with TRBD1 as a possible D gene (5 bases). The CDR3 spans 13 residues. Trimming took off 7 bases at V and 3 bases at J, with 15 bases between the two ends. Germline CDR1 is SQVTM and CDR2 is ANQGSEA. CDR3 protein: CSAQVGVDTEAFF. The CDR3 DNA follows: TGCAGCGCCCAAGTAGGGGTGGACACTGAAGCTTTCTTT.

The rearrangement uses TRBV19 and TRBJ2-7, with TRBD1 matching 7 bases. The V gene's germline CDR1 is LNHDA and CDR2 SQIVND (reference sequence). Trimming cost V 6 bases and J 0 bases; bases outside gene matches: 8. CDR3 length equals 15 residues. For the CDR3, the DNA is TGTGCCAGTAGCGTACAGGGGCTCGACTCCTACGAGCAGTACTTC. It codes for CASSVQGLDSYEQYF.

The genes are TRBV7-6 and TRBJ2-7; the D gene is possibly TRBD1 (6 bases). Trimming took off 6 bases at V and 5 bases at J, with 14 bases between the two ends. Germline CDR1 SGHVS, CDR2 FNYEAQ. The length of the CDR3 is 13 residues. CDR3 sequence: CASSDTGFNEQYF. Here the CDR3 DNA reads TGTGCCAGCAGTGATACAGGGTTCAACGAGCAGTACTTC.

V is TRBV6-4 and J is TRBJ2-2; D call uncertain. The CDR3 is 14 amino acids. Germline assignment: CDR1 MRHNA and CDR2 SNTAGT. With 3 bases removed from V and 6 bases from J, the gap between germline ends came to 11 bases. The CDR3 nucleotides are TGTGCCAGCAGTGAACAACCAAGCGCCGGGGAGCTGTTTTTT. Residues: CASSEQPSAGELFF.

This clone was detected once. The chain combines TRBV7-9 with TRBJ2-1, with D unclear. Between the trimmed V and J ends, which lost 6 bases and 5 bases, there was a span of 8 bases. Per the germline V gene, CDR1 is SEHNR and CDR2 is FQNEAQ (reference sequence). The length of the CDR3 is 12 residues. CDR3 in amino acids: CASSFVNNEQFF. CDR3 DNA sequence: TGTGCCAGCAGTTTCGTTAACAATGAGCAGTTCTTC. The entire variable domain, with the rest obtained from reference TRBV7-9 and TRBJ2-1, is as follows: DTGVSQNPRHKITKRGQNVTFRCDPISEHNRLYWYRQTLGQGPEFLTYFQNEAQLEKSRLLSDRFSAERPKGSFSTLEIQRTEQGDSAMYLCASSFVNNEQFFGPGTRLTVL.

This rearrangement joins TRBV5-6 to TRBJ1-2, with D maybe TRBD1 (5 bases). Trimming cost V 4 bases and J 2 bases, with 12 bases left between them. The germline CDR1 and CDR2 sequences are SGHDT and YYEEEE. The CDR3 extends over 14 amino acids. The CDR3 DNA is TGTGCCAGCAGCCCGGAAGGGGAAAACTATGGCTACACCTTC. It yields the protein CASSPEGENYGYTF.

CDR3 nucleotides: TGCGCCAGCAGCCAAGATGCTAGCGAGAACACAGATACGCAGTATTTT. It encodes CASSQDASENTDTQYF. The J gene is TRBJ2-3, the V gene TRBV4-3, with D perhaps matching TRBD2 (6 bases). V lost 0 bases and J lost 2, with 12 bases in between. The germline CDR1 and CDR2 sequences are LGHNA and YSLEER. CDR3 length equals 16 residues.

This clone was seen only once. This chain uses TRBV4-1 with TRBJ1-1; no clear D gene. Germline loops: CDR1 MGHRA, CDR2 YSYEKL. CDR3 length equals 16 residues. Trimming left V 1 base short and J 6 bases short, with 18 bases between. CDR3 sequence (DNA): TGCGCCAGCAGCCAAGGCCCAGCCGAGGGTTCGTCTGAAGCTTTCTTT. This translates into CASSQGPAEGSSEAFF.

The table lists this clone with a few counts. The chain couples TRBV2 to TRBJ1-5, with D possibly TRBD1 on 5 matching bases. The V gene's germline CDR1 is SNHLY and CDR2 FYNNEI. V lost 1 base and J 5 bases, leaving 12 bases between the germline ends. The CDR3 is 15 amino acids. The DNA for the CDR3 is TGTGCCAGCAGTGAAGGGGGTAGGGGCTATCAGCCCCAGCATTTT. As protein: CASSEGGRGYQPQHF. The full variable domain, in which reference TRBV2 and TRBJ1-5 provide the parts outside the CDR3, is EPEVTQTPSHQVTQMGQEVILRCVPISNHLYFYWYRQILGQKVEFLVSFYNNEISEKSEIFDDQFSVERPDGSNFTLKIRSTKLEDSAMYFCASSEGGRGYQPQHFGDGTRLSIL.